The clone carrying this T cell receptor beta chain was observed a few times. This record comes from a study of T-cell memory formation after mild COVID-19. Germline values: CDR1 SGHKS, CDR2 YYEKEE (reference sequence). This CDR3 spans 19 amino acids. Trimming removed 4 bases from V and 0 bases from J; junction bases left unmatched: 15. TCRdb passed the 5' RACE reads through MiXCR, listing each CDR3 protein once. This table holds about 130,000 distinct CDR3 sequences, about 17% found once. V gene TRBV5-5 combines with J gene TRBJ2-2; 7 positions match TRBD1. Sequenced material: PBMCs or a T cell subset sorted from them (not recorded which). This clonotype originated in an adult woman who had mild COVID-19 (a few samples of this study predate the infection). Cell type and time point are not known. This CDR3 reads CASSRTPQETGANTGELFF. CDR3 nucleotide sequence: TGTGCCAGCAGCCGGACGCCTCAAGAAACAGGGGCGAACACCGGGGAGCTGTTTTTT. The whole variable domain, remainder taken from reference TRBV5-5 and TRBJ2-2, is DAGVTQSPTHLIKTRGQQVTLRCSPISGHKSVSWYQQVLGQGPQFIFQYYEKEERGRGNFPDRFSARQFPNYSSELNVNALLLGDSALYLCASSRTPQETGANTGELFFGEGSRLTVL.